This TCR beta chain was documented in a study of blood T cell repertoires in COVID-19 (dated by TCRdb to 2020 to 2022). Regarding the study in general: Samples from collaborators originated in the United States, Italy and Spain and spanned both the acute and convalescent phases of COVID-19. The material from the prospective study consisted of cDNA or gDNA derived from T cells, B-cell-depleted T cells, or PBMCs. Deeply sampled blood TCRbeta repertoires from subjects exposed to, actively infected with, or recovered from COVID-19 were included in the dataset. The repertoires were released in a freely available public database intended as a resource for research on the immune response to SARS-CoV-2. Samples came from the ongoing ImmuneRACE study (first 160 participants) plus 1,254 subjects from 6 global collaborators. Sample metadata almost always included a de-identified subject ID, COVID-19 status, age in years and sex. HLA class I and class II types, where available, came from metadata supplied by the sample provider rather than from assay-based typing.

Results and caveats for the whole study, not just this receptor: The quantity of clinical and demographic metadata differed by source and by participant and was supplied without curation.

TCRbeta CDR3 regions were amplified from genomic DNA by means of the immunoSEQ Assay, a bias-controlled multiplex PCR. For the original study's pipeline: Within the assay, amplification of reference gene primers was used to estimate how many nucleated cells each sample contained. Sequence reads were collapsed and filtered to measure the absolute abundance of every unique TCRbeta CDR3 rearrangement. For each sample, productive Simpson clonality was calculated as the square root of Simpson's diversity index over productive rearrangements. TCRdb mirrors the immuneACCESS table, restricted to in-frame sequences. Some clones are absent from its copies; in checked studies, under half trace to an unresolved V gene, and the reason for the others is unknown. V and J calls and clone size are as listed in that table; D and trimming were resolved from the DNA. This sample has about 46,000 clones in its table, and over 70% of those were observed once. The ten largest clones take up roughly 15% of the sample.

A note on this clone: There is no known antigen for this receptor. Base qualities are missing; no much larger clone stands one base away.

Collaborating institutions collected whole blood in K2EDTA tubes following their own protocols. For TCRbeta analysis, collaborators shipped samples in one of three forms: frozen whole blood, isolated PBMCs, or DNA extracted from either of those sample types. Sequenced input: peripheral blood. This TCR was sampled from a human donor in a cohort sampled during active COVID-19.

Here the CDR3 is given as CASSPDTAYEQYF. In nucleotides, the sequence is TGTGCCAGCAGCCCGGACACCGCCTACGAGCAGTACTTC. The chain uses TRBV6-5 and TRBJ2-7; perhaps TRBD1 is the D gene, with 5 bases matching. V was cut back by 6 bases and J by 2 bases, leaving a gap of 11 bases between them. The germline V gene yields MNHEY for CDR1 and SVGAGI for CDR2. Including the terminal cysteine and phenylalanine, the CDR3 comprises 13 residues. Only the CDR3 portion is preserved as DNA: 39 bases, with reading frame beginning at the first base.